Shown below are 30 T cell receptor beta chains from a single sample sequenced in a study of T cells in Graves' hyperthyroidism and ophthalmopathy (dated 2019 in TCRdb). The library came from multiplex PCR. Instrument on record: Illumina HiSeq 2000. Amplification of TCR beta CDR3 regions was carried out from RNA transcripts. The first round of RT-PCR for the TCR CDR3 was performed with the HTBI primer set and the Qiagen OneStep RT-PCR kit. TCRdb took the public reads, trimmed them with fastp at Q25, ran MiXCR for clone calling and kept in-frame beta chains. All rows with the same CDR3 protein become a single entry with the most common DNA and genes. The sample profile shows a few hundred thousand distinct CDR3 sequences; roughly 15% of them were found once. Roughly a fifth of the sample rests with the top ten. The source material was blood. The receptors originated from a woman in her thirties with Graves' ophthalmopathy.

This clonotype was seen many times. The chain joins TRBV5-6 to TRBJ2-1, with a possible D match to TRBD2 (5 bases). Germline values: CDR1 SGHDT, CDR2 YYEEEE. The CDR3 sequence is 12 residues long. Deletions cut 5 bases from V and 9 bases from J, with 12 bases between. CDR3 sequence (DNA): TGTGCCAGCAGTTCCCGGGGATTTGAGCAGTTCTTC. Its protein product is CASSSRGFEQFF.

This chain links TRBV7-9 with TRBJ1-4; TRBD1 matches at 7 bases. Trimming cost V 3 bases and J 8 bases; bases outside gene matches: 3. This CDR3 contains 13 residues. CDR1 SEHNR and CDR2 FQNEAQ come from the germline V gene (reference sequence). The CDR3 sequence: CASSLGQWEKLFF. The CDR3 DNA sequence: TGTGCCAGCAGCTTGGGACAGTGGGAAAAACTGTTTTTT.

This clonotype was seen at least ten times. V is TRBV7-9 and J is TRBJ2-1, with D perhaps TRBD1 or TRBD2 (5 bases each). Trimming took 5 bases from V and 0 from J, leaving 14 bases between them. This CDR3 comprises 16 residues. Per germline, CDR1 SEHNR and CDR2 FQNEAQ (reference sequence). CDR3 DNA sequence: TGTGCCAGCAGCGGGGCGGGCGGTAGCTCCTACAATGAGCAGTTCTTC. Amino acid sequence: CASSGAGGSSYNEQFF.

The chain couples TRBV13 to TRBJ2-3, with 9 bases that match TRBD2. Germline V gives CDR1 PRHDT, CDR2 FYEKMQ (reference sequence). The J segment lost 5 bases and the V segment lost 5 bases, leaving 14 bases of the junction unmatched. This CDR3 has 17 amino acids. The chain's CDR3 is CASSPRTGGGAGDTQYF. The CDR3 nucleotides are TGTGCCAGCAGCCCCCGGACTGGCGGGGGGGCAGGAGATACGCAGTATTTT. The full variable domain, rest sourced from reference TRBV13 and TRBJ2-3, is AAGVIQSPRHLIKEKRETATLKCYPIPRHDTVYWYQQGPGQDPQFLISFYEKMQSDKGSIPDRFSAQQFSDYHSELNMSSLELGDSALYFCASSPRTGGGAGDTQYFGPGTRLTVL.

Written as DNA, the CDR3 is TGTGCCAGCCGCCCGACAGCTTCGACTGGTACTAACACCGGGGAGCTGTTTTTT. This translates into CASRPTASTGTNTGELFF. The V gene is TRBV12-3 or TRBV12-4, the J gene TRBJ2-2, with D possibly being TRBD1 (5 bases). V lost 8 bases and J 2 bases, leaving 24 bases between the germline ends. The CDR3 is 18 residues long.

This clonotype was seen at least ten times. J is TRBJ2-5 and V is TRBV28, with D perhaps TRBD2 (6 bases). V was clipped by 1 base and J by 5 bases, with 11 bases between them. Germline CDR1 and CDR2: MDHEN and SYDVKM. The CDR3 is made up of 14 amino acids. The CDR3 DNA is TGTGCCAGCAGTTTATCGGAGGGGAGGGAGACCCAGTACTTC. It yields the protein CASSLSEGRETQYF.

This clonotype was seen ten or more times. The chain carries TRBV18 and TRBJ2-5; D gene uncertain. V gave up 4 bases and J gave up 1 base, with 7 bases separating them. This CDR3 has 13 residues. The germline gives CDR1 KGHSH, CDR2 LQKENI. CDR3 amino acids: CASSQGFQETQYF. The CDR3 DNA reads TGTGCCAGCTCACAGGGTTTCCAAGAGACCCAGTACTTC.

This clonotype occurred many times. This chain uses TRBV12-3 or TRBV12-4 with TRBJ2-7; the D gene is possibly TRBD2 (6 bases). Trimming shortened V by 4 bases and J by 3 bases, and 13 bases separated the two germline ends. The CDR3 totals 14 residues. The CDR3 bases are TGTGCCAGCAGTTACCCCGGGACTGACTACGAGCAGTACTTC. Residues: CASSYPGTDYEQYF.

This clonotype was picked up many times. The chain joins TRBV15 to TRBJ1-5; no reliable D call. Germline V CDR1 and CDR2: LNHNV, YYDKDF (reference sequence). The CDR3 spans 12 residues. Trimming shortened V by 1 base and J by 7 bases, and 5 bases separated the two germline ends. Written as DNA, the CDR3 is TGTGCCACCAGCAGAGGGGAGCAGCCCCAGCATTTT. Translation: CATSRGEQPQHF. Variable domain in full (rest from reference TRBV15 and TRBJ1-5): DAMVIQNPRYQVTQFGKPVTLSCSQTLNHNVMYWYQQKSSQAPKLLFHYYDKDFNNEADTPDNFQSRRPNTSFCFLDIRSPGLGDTAMYLCATSRGEQPQHFGDGTRLSIL.

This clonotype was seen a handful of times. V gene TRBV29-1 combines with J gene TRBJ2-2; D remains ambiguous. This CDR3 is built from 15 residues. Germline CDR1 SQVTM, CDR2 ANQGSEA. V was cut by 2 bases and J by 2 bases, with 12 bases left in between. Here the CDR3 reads CSVEFSKKNTGELFF. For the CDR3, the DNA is TGCAGCGTTGAATTTTCGAAAAAAAACACCGGGGAGCTGTTTTTT.

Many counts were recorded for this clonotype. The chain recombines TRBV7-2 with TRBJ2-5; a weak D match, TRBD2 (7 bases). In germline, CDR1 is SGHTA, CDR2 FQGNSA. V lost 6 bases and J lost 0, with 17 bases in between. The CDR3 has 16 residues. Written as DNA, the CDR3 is TGTGCCAGCAGTTCCTGGGGGGGGCGGGACCAAGAGACCCAGTACTTC. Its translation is CASSSWGGRDQETQYF.

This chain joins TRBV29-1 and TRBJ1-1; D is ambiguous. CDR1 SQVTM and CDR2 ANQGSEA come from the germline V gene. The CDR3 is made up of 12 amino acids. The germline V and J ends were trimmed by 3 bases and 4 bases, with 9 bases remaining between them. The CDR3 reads CSVDGVGTEAFF. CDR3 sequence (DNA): TGCAGCGTTGATGGAGTCGGCACTGAAGCTTTCTTT.

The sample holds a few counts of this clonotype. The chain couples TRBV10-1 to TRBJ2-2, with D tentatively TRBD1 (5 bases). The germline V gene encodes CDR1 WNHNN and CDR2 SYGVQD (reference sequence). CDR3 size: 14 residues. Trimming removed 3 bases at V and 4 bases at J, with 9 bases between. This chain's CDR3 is CASSDRVGTGELFF. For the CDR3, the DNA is TGCGCCAGCAGTGACAGGGTTGGCACCGGGGAGCTGTTTTTT.

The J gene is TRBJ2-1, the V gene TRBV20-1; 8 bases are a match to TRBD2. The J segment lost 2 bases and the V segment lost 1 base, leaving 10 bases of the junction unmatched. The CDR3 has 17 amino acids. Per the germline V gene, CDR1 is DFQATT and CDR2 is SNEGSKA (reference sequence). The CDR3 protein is CSARGIGAGVTYNEQFF. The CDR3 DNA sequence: TGCAGTGCTAGAGGTATTGGAGCGGGGGTCACCTACAATGAGCAGTTCTTC.

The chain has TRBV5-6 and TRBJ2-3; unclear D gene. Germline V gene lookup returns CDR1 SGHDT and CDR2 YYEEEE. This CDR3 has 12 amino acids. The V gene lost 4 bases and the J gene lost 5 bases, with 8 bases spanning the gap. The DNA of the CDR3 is TGTGCCAGCAGCCTGAAGGTAGATACGCAGTATTTT. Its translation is CASSLKVDTQYF. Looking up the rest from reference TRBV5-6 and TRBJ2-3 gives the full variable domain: DAGVTQSPTHLIKTRGQQVTLRCSPKSGHDTVSWYQQALGQGPQFIFQYYEEEERQRGNFPDRFSGHQFPNYSSELNVNALLLGDSALYLCASSLKVDTQYFGPGTRLTVL.

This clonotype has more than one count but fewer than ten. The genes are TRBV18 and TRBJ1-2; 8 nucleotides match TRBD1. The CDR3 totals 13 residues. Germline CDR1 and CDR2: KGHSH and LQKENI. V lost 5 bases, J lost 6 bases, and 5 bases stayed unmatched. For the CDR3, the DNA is TGTGCCAGCTCAGGACAGGGATCGGATGGCTACACCTTC. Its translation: CASSGQGSDGYTF.

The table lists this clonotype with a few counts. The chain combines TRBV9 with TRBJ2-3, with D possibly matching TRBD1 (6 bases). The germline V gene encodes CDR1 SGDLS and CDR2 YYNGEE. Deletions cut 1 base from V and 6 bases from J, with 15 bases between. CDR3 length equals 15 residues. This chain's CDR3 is CASSVYGGSGDTQYF. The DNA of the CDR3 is TGTGCCAGCAGCGTATATGGGGGCTCTGGGGATACGCAGTATTTT.

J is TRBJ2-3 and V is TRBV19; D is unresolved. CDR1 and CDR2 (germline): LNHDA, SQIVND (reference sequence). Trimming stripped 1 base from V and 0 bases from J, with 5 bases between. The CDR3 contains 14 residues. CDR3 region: CASSIGVSTDTQYF. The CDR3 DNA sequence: TGTGCCAGTAGTATAGGGGTTAGCACAGATACGCAGTATTTT.

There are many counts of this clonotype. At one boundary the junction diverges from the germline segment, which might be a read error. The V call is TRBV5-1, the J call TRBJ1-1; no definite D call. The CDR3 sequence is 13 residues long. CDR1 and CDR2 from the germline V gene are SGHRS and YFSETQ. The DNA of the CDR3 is TGTGCCAGCAGCCTGCAGAGGAACACTGAAGCTTTCTTT. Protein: CASSLQRNTEAFF.

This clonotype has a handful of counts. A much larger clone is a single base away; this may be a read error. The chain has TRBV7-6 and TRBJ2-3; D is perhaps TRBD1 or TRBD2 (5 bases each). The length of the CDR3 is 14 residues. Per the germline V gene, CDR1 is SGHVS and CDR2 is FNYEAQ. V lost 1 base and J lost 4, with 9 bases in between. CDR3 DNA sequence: TGTGCCAGCAGCTTAGGGGGGATCGCAGATACGCAGTATTTT. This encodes CASSLGGIADTQYF.

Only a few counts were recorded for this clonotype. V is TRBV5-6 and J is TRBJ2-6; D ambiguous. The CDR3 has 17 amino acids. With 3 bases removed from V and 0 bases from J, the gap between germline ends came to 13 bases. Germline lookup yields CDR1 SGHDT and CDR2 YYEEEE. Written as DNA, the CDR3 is TGTGCCAGCAGCTACCTTGGCACAGCCTCTGGGGCCAACGTCCTGACTTTC. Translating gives CASSYLGTASGANVLTF.

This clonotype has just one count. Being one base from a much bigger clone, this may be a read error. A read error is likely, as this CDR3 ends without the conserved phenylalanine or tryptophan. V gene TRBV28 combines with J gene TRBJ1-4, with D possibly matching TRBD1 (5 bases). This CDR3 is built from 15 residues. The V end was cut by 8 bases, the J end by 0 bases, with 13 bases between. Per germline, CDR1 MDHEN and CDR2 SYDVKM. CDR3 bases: TGTGCCAGCGGGCGGGACCCAGCAACTAATGAAAAACTGTTTCTT. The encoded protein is CASGRDPATNEKLFL.

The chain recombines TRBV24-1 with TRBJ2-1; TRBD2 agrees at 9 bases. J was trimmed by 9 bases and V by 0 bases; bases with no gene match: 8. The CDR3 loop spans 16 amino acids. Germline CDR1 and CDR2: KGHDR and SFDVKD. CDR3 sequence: CATSDLPGGGGAEQFF. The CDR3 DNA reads TGTGCCACCAGTGATTTGCCTGGCGGGGGGGGAGCTGAGCAGTTCTTC.

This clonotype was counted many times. The CDR3 reads CASSPPAYNEQFF. DNA for the CDR3: TGTGCCAGCTCACCACCGGCCTACAATGAGCAGTTCTTC. The rearrangement joins TRBV18 to TRBJ2-1, with no clear D. V gave up 0 bases and J gave up 2 bases, with 2 bases separating them. Per germline, CDR1 KGHSH and CDR2 LQKENI. The CDR3 totals 13 residues.

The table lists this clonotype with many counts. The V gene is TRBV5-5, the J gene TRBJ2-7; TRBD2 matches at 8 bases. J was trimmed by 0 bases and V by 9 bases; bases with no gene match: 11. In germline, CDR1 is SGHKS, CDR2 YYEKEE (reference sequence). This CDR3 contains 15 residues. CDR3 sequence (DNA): TGTGCCACCGGTCCGGGGCGGGGGGCCTCCTACGAGCAGTACTTC. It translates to CATGPGRGASYEQYF.

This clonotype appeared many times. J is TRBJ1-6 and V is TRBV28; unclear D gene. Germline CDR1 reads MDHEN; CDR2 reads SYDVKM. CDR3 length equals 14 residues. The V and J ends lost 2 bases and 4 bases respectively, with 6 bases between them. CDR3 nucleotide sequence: TGTGCCAGCAGTTTAGGGCGGTATAATTCACCCCTCCACTTT. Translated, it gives CASSLGRYNSPLHF. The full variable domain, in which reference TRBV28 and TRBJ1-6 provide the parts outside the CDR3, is DVKVTQSSRYLVKRTGEKVFLECVQDMDHENMFWYRQDPGLGLRLIYFSYDVKMKEKGDIPEGYSVSREKKERFSLILESASTNQTSMYLCASSLGRYNSPLHFGNGTRLTVT.

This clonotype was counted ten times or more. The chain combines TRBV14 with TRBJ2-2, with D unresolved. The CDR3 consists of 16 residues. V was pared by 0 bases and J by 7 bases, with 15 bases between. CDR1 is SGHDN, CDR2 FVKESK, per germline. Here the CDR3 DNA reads TGTGCCAGCAGCCAAGACAGCTTGCCAGTCGACGGGGAGCTGTTTTTT. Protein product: CASSQDSLPVDGELFF.

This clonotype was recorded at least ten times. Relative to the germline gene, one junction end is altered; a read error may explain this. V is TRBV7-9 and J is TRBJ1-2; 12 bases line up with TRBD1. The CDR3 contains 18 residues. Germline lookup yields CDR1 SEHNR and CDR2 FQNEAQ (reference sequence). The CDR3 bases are TGTGCCAGCAGCCTAGCCGGGACAGGGGGCCTGGAAAGCTATGGCTACACCTTC. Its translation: CASSLAGTGGLESYGYTF. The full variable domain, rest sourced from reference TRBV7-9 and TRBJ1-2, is DTGVSQNPRHKITKRGQNVTFRCDPISEHNRLYWYRQTLGQGPEFLTYFQNEAQLEKSRLLSDRFSAERPKGSFSTLEIQRTEQGDSAMYLCASSLAGTGGLESYGYTFGSGTRLTVV.

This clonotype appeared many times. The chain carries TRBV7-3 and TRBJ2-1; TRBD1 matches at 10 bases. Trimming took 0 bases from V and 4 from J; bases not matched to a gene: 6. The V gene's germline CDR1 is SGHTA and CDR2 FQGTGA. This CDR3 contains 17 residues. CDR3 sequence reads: CASSLTGRTGGYNEQFF. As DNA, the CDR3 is TGTGCCAGCAGCTTAACGGGGCGGACAGGGGGTTACAATGAGCAGTTCTTC.

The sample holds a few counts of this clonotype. CDR3 sequence (DNA): TGCAGTGCTAGTCACGGATCAGACGGTGAAAAACTGTTTTTT. Amino acid sequence: CSASHGSDGEKLFF. The chain employs TRBV20-1 and TRBJ1-4, with D unclear. The ends were cut back, 3 bases at V and 7 bases at J, with 15 bases in the middle. Germline V gene sequence: CDR1 DFQATT, CDR2 SNEGSKA (reference sequence). The CDR3 spans 14 residues.